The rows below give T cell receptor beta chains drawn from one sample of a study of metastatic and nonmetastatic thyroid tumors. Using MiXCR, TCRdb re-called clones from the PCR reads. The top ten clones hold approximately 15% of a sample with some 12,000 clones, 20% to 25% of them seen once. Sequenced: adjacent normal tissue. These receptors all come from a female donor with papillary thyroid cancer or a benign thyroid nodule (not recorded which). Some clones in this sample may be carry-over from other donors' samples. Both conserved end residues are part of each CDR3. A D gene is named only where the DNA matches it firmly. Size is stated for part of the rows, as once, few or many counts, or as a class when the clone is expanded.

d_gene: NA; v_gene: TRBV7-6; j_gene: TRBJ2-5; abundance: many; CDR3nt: TGTGCCAGCAGCTCAAGCGGTAGACGGGGGGAGACCCAGTACTTC; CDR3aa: CASSSSGRRGETQYF
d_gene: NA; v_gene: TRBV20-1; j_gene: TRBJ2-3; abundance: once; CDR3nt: TGCAGTGCTAGCGTGAGTGTGCGGTGCAGCACAGATACGCAGTATTTT; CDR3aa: CSASVSVRCSTDTQYF
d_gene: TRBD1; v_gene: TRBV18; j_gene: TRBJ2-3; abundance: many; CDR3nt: TGTGCCAGCTCACTAATGGGACAGGGCGCAGATACGCAGTATTTT; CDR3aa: CASSLMGQGADTQYF
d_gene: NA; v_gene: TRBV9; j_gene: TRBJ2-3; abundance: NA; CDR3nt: TGTGCCAGCAGCTACGTAGGTGGGGGAGGAGATACGCAGTATTTT; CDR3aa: CASSYVGGGGDTQYF
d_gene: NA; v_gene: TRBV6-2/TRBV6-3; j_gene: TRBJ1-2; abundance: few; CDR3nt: TGTGCCAGCAGTTACTCGAGAGGCCTAGGAGGGAACTATGGCTACACCTTC; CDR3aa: CASSYSRGLGGNYGYTF
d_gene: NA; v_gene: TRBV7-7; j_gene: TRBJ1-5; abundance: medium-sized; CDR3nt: TGTGCTAGCAGCTTAGTATTCAGGGGATATAGCAATCAGCCCCAGCATTTT; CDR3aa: CASSLVFRGYSNQPQHF
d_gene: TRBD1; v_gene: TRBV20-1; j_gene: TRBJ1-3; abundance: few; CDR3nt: TGCAGTGCCTTAGGACAGGGGGTCGGAAACACCATATATTTT; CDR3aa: CSALGQGVGNTIYF
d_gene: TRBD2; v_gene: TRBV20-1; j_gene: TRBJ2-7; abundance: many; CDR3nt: TGCAGTGCAATCCCCGGGACTAGCTCCTACGAGCAGTACTTC; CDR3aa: CSAIPGTSSYEQYF
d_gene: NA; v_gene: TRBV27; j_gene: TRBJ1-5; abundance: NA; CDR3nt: TGTGCCAGCAGTCCGCTCGGCGGCAATCAGCCCCATCATTTT; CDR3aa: CASSPLGGNQPHHF
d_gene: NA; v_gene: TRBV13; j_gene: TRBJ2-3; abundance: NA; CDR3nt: TGTGCCAGCAGCCTCCTCTGTACGCAGTATTTT; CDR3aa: CASSLLCTQYF
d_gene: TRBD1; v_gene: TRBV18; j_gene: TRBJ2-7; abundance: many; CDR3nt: TGTGCCAGCGTTGGACTGGGACAGGGGATTGGGGAGCAGTACTTC; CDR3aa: CASVGLGQGIGEQYF
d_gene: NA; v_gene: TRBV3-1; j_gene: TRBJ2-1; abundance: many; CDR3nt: TGTGCCAGCAGCCAAGAGGCTAGGAATGAGCAGTTCTTC; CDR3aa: CASSQEARNEQFF
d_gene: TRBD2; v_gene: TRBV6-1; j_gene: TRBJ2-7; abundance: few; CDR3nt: TGTGCCAGCAGCGAGACTAGCCCCAAGCAGTACTTC; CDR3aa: CASSETSPKQYF
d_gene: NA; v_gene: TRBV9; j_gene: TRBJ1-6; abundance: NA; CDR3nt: TGTGCCAGCAGCGTGCGCCCGGTCAATTCACCCCTCCACTTT; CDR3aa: CASSVRPVNSPLHF
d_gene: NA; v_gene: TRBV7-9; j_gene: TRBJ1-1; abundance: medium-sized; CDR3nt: TGTGCCAGCAGCTTAGGGGGGGTCGATGCTTTCTTT; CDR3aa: CASSLGGVDAFF
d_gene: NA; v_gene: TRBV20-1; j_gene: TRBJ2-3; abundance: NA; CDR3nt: TGCAGTGCGTCGGCTCCAGATACGCAGTATTTT; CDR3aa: CSASAPDTQYF
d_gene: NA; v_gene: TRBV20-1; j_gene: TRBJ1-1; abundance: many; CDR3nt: TGCAGTGCTGGAGGGACAAGTGGCGCTTTCTTT; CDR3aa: CSAGGTSGAFF
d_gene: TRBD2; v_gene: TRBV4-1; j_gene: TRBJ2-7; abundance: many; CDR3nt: TGCGCCAGCAGCCTCTCTGGGTCTAGCGGCGTCTACGAGCAGTACTTC; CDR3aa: CASSLSGSSGVYEQYF
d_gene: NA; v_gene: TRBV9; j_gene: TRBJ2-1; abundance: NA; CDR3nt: TGTGCCAGCAGCGTGAGGGCGCAGACATACAATGAGCAGTTCTTC; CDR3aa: CASSVRAQTYNEQFF
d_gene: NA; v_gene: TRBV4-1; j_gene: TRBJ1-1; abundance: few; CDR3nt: TGCGCCAGCAGCCACCGGACGGAGAACACTGAAGCTTTCTTT; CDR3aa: CASSHRTENTEAFF
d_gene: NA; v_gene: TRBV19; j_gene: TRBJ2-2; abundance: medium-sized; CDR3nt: TGTGCCAGTAGTATAAAGCCTTTCTACGGGGAGCTGTTTTTT; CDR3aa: CASSIKPFYGELFF
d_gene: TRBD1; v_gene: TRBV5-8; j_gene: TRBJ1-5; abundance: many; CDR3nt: TGTGCCAGCAGCCCGGGACAGGCTAGCAATCAGCCCCAGCATTTT; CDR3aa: CASSPGQASNQPQHF
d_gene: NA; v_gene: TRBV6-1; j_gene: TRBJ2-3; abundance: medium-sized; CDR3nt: TGTGCCAGCAGTGGGCGGAGGACAGATACGCAGTATTTT; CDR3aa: CASSGRRTDTQYF
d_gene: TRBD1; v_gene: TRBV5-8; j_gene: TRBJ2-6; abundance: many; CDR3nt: TGTGCCAGCAGCTTGACCGGGACAGGGAATATAAGGACCGGGGCCAACGTCCTGACTTTC; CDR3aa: CASSLTGTGNIRTGANVLTF
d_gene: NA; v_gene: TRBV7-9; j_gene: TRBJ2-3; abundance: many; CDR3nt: TGTGCCAGCAGCCCAAGGCAGGGGACAGATACGCAGTATTTT; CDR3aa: CASSPRQGTDTQYF
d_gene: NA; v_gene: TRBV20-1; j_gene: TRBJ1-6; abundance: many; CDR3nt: TGCAGTGCTAGACCCACAGGGTATGGTTCACCCCTCCACTTT; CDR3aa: CSARPTGYGSPLHF
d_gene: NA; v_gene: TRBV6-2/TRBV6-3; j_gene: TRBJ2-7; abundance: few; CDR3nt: TGTGCCAGCAGTTACGGCGGGTTTGGCGTGGGGGTTGGCGACGAGCAGTACTTC; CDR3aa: CASSYGGFGVGVGDEQYF
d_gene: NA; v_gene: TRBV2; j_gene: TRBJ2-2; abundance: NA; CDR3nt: TGTGCCAGCCGCCTTCCGGGCATTTTCACCGGGGAGCTGTTTTTT; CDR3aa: CASRLPGIFTGELFF